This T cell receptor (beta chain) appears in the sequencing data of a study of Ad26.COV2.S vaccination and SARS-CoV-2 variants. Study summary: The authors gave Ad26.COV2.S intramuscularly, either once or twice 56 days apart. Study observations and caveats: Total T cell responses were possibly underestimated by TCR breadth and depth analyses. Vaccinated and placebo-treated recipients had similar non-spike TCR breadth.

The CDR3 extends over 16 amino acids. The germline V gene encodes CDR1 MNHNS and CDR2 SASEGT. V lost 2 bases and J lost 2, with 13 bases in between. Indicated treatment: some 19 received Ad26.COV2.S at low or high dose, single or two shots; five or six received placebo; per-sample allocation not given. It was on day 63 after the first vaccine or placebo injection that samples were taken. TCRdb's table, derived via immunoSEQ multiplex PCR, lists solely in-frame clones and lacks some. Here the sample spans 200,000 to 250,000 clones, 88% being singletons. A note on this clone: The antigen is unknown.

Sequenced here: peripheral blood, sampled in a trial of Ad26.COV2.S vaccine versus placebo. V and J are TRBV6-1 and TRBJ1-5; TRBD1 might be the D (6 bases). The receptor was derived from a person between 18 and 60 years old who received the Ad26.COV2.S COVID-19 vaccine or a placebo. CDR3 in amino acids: CASSELSAGGNQPQHF. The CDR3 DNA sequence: TGTGCCAGCAGTGAACTTTCGGCAGGGGGCAATCAGCCCCAGCATTTT.